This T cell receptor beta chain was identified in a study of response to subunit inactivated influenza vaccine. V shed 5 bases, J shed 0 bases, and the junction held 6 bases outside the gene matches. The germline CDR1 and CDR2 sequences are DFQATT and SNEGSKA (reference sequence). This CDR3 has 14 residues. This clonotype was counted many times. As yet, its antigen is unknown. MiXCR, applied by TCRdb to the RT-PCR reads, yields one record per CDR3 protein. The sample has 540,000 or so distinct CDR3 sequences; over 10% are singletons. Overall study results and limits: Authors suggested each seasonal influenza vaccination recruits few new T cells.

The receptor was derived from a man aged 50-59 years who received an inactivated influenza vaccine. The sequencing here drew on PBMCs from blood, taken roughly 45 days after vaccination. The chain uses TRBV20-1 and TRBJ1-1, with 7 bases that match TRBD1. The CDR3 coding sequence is TGCAGTGCTCCCCGGACAGGTTTGAACACTGAAGCTTTCTTT. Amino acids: CSAPRTGLNTEAFF.